These 20 T cell receptor beta chains were all obtained from the same sample, sequenced in a study of blood T cell repertoires in COVID-19. TCRdb's copy holds only in-frame clones and misses some; the assay was immunoSEQ multiplex PCR. The sample has over 200,000 clones, about 83% seen once. Source material: peripheral blood. These receptors were obtained from a man aged 60 to 75 who had recovered from COVID-19.

This rearrangement joins TRBV30 to TRBJ2-3; 7 bases agree with TRBD1. The CDR3 is 16 amino acids. V shed 2 bases, J shed 6 bases, and the junction held 14 bases outside the gene matches. The germline V gene encodes CDR1 GTSNPN and CDR2 SVGIG (reference sequence). CDR3 in DNA: TGTGCCTGGAGTCCTTCAACCGGGACAGCATGGGATACGCAGTATTTT. It translates to CAWSPSTGTAWDTQYF.

This chain connects TRBV28 to TRBJ2-7; TRBD1 might be the D (6 bases). The V gene's germline CDR1 is MDHEN and CDR2 SYDVKM. Trimming cost V 5 bases and J 3 bases, with 11 bases left between them. CDR3 length equals 13 residues. The CDR3 protein is CASSGTPRYEQYF. In DNA form, the CDR3 reads TGTGCCAGCAGTGGGACACCTCGCTACGAGCAGTACTTC.

This clone was seen more than once but under ten times. In DNA form, the CDR3 reads TGTGCCAGCAGTGACGGGGCGGGACAGGGCTTTCTCAATCAGCCCCAGCATTTT. Its translation is CASSDGAGQGFLNQPQHF. The V and J genes are TRBV6-1 and TRBJ1-5, with 9 nucleotides matching TRBD1. With V trimmed by 3 bases and J by 3 bases, 12 bases remained unmatched. There are 18 residues in the CDR3. Per the germline V gene, CDR1 is MNHNS and CDR2 is SASEGT.

This clone was counted a few times. The chain uses TRBV6-5 and TRBJ1-1, with no clear D. The CDR3 runs 14 residues. V lost 0 bases to trimming and J lost 4 bases, with 9 bases between them. Germline values: CDR1 MNHEY, CDR2 SVGAGI. The CDR3 spells CASSYSTQTTEAFF. CDR3 coding DNA: TGTGCCAGCAGTTACTCTACACAGACCACTGAAGCTTTCTTT.

The chain links TRBV5-4 to TRBJ2-1, with 10 positions matching TRBD2. The germline gives CDR1 SGHNT, CDR2 YYREEE (reference sequence). With V trimmed by 4 bases and J by 8 bases, 9 bases remained unmatched. The CDR3 sequence is 15 residues long. The CDR3 protein is CASSDPSGSNYEQFF. The CDR3 DNA is TGTGCCAGCAGCGACCCTAGCGGGAGTAATTATGAGCAGTTCTTC.

The chain joins TRBV30 to TRBJ1-4; D not certain. The CDR3 consists of 14 residues. Germline values: CDR1 GTSNPN, CDR2 SVGIG (reference sequence). V was pared by 2 bases and J by 7 bases, with 14 bases between. In DNA form, the CDR3 reads TGTGCCTGGAGTCCCACTGGCGGGGTTGAAAAACTGTTTTTT. Encoded protein: CAWSPTGGVEKLFF.

The CDR3 protein is CASTTSGSYNEQFF. The CDR3 region has the DNA TGTGCCAGCACTACTAGCGGAAGCTACAATGAGCAGTTCTTC. The chain joins TRBV7-2 to TRBJ2-1, with TRBD2 identical over 8 bases. Germline CDR1 is SGHTA and CDR2 is FQGNSA. Trimming at V came to 7 bases and at J to 3 bases, leaving 5 bases not matched to a gene. The CDR3 is 14 amino acids. The full variable domain, its missing parts supplied by reference TRBV7-2 and TRBJ2-1, is GAGVSQSPSNKVTEKGKDVELRCDPISGHTALYWYRQSLGQGLEFLIYFQGNSAPDKSGLPSDRFSAERTGGSVSTLTIQRTQQEDSAVYLCASTTSGSYNEQFFGPGTRLTVL.

The chain has TRBV24-1 and TRBJ1-5; 7 bases fit TRBD1. The CDR3 loop spans 14 amino acids. The ends lost 4 bases at V and 4 bases at J; junction bases unmatched: 3. Germline loops: CDR1 KGHDR, CDR2 SFDVKD. The CDR3 nucleotides read TGTGCCACCAGTGAGTCAGGGGGGAATCAGCCCCAGCATTTT. It yields the protein CATSESGGNQPQHF.

The rearrangement uses TRBV2 and TRBJ1-5; possible D gene TRBD1, 6 bases. From germline, CDR1 is SNHLY and CDR2 FYNNEI. V was shortened by 8 bases and J by 7 bases, with 15 bases between the two germline ends. This CDR3 spans 13 amino acids. The CDR3 sequence is CASQGREEQPQHF. The CDR3 DNA reads TGTGCCAGCCAGGGGCGCGAGGAACAGCCCCAGCATTTT.

The chain employs TRBV18 and TRBJ1-1, with D unclear. Trimming took 3 bases from V and 4 from J, leaving 6 bases between them. Germline V gene lookup returns CDR1 KGHSH and CDR2 LQKENI. CDR3 length: 12 amino acids. The chain's CDR3 is CASSPDSTEAFF. The CDR3 DNA is TGTGCCAGCTCACCGGACTCCACTGAAGCTTTCTTT. Combining the CDR3 with reference TRBV18 and TRBJ1-1 gives the whole variable domain NAGVMQNPRHLVRRRGQEARLRCSPMKGHSHVYWYRQLPEEGLKFMVYLQKENIIDESGMPKERFSAEFPKEGPSILRIQQVVRGDSAAYFCASSPDSTEAFFGQGTRLTVV.

The gene calls are TRBV5-1 and TRBJ2-1; D possibly corresponds to TRBD1 (5 bases). V was cut by 0 bases and J by 9 bases, with 16 bases left in between. The CDR3 sequence is 15 residues long. The germline V gene encodes CDR1 SGHRS and CDR2 YFSETQ. CDR3: CASSLGTQSDSEQFF. The DNA of the CDR3 is TGCGCCAGCAGCTTGGGGACACAATCCGATAGTGAGCAGTTCTTC.

This clone was observed a single time. The V call is TRBV7-8, the J call TRBJ2-2; 8 bases fit TRBD1. Per the germline V gene, CDR1 is SGHVS and CDR2 is FQNEAQ. This CDR3 has 16 residues. V gave up 5 bases and J gave up 4 bases; unmatched junction bases: 9. This CDR3 is CASSIRTGRATGELFF. The DNA of the CDR3 is TGTGCCAGCAGCATAAGGACAGGGCGCGCCACCGGGGAGCTGTTTTTT.

The J gene is TRBJ1-3, the V gene TRBV3-1 (or the pseudogene TRBV3-2); D unresolved. With 1 base removed from V and 2 bases from J, the gap between germline ends came to 3 bases. The germline V gene encodes CDR1 LGHDT and CDR2 YNNKEL (reference sequence). The CDR3 loop spans 13 amino acids. The CDR3 coding sequence is TGTGCCAGCAGCCAAGTAGCTGGAAACACCATATATTTT. The encoded protein is CASSQVAGNTIYF.

The chain recombines TRBV4-1 with TRBJ1-1, with no clear D. Germline V gene lookup returns CDR1 MGHRA and CDR2 YSYEKL. The CDR3 loop spans 14 amino acids. The V end was cut by 0 bases, the J end by 1 base, with 6 bases between. The CDR3, as DNA: TGCGCCAGCAGCCAAGATCAGGCGAACACTGAAGCTTTCTTT. It codes for CASSQDQANTEAFF.

The chain carries TRBV12-1 and TRBJ2-1; the D call TRBD2 from the table was never checked on the DNA. TRBV12-1 is a recognized pseudogene. This CDR3 region has 17 residues. The DNA for the CDR3 is TGTGCCAGCAGCCTAAAACCGCTAGCGAGCTCCTACAATGAGCAGTTCTTC. Protein sequence: CASSLKPLASSYNEQFF.

The chain uses TRBV6-5 and TRBJ2-1, with D hard to call. Germline loops: CDR1 MNHEY, CDR2 SVGAGI. The CDR3 spans 13 residues. V lost 7 bases and J 7 bases, leaving 14 bases between the germline ends. CDR3 nucleotide sequence: TGTGCCAGCACCCCAGGATTATGGAATGAGCAGTTCTTC. Protein sequence: CASTPGLWNEQFF.

This chain connects TRBV3-1 (or the pseudogene TRBV3-2) to TRBJ2-3, with TRBD2 matching 11 bases. The CDR3 totals 15 residues. V trimming: 2 bases; J trimming: 6 bases; junction bases outside the gene matches: 4. Germline V CDR1 and CDR2: LGHDT, YNNKEL (reference sequence). The DNA for the CDR3 is TGTGCCAGCAGCCAACTAGCGGGAGGACGGGATACGCAGTATTTT. This codes for CASSQLAGGRDTQYF.

The V and J genes are TRBV5-1 and TRBJ2-3; TRBD2 agrees at 7 bases. J lost 3 bases, V lost 1 base, and 5 bases had no gene match. The germline V gene encodes CDR1 SGHRS and CDR2 YFSETQ. The CDR3 spans 15 residues. The CDR3 nucleotides read TGCGCCAGCAGCTTGTTGGCGGGGGTAACAGATACGCAGTATTTT. Translating it yields CASSLLAGVTDTQYF.

This clone was seen just once. The chain links TRBV27 to TRBJ2-3, with 9 bases identical to TRBD1. Germline loops: CDR1 MNHEY, CDR2 SMNVEV (reference sequence). The trim removed 2 bases at V and 2 bases at J, leaving 2 bases unmatched. This CDR3 has 15 amino acids. CDR3 amino acids: CASSLRDRATDTQYF. CDR3 sequence (DNA): TGTGCCAGCAGTTTAAGGGACAGGGCCACAGATACGCAGTATTTT.

Regarding this clone: Other DNA sequences in this sample translate to the same CDR3. The chain is built from TRBV9 and TRBJ1-2; 9 bases align to TRBD1. V lost 3 bases and J lost 2; bases outside the gene matches: 2. The CDR3 spans 14 residues. Germline V lookup: CDR1 SGDLS, CDR2 YYNGEE. The DNA for the CDR3 is TGTGCCAGCAGCGCGGGACAGGGAAACTATGGCTACACCTTC. Protein product: CASSAGQGNYGYTF.